The 22 T cell receptor beta chains in this list originate from one sample, sequenced in a study of T cell responses to AZD1222 COVID-19 vaccine. Generated by immunoSEQ multiplex PCR, the TCRdb table keeps only in-frame clones and is missing some. This table has tens of thousands of clones, roughly nine tenths appearing once. The sequencing here drew on peripheral blood, taken 28 days after the second AZD1222 dose. The receptor source for this set is an adult who received the AZD1222 COVID-19 vaccine.

This chain uses TRBV19 with TRBJ1-3, with no clear D. The V gene's germline CDR1 is LNHDA and CDR2 SQIVND (reference sequence). With 7 bases removed from V and 1 base from J, the gap between germline ends came to 14 bases. The CDR3 has 15 residues. The CDR3 nucleotides read TGTGCCAGTAATGAAAGACACTCATCTGGAAACACCATATATTTT. The encoded protein is CASNERHSSGNTIYF. The variable domain in full, with the rest retrieved from reference TRBV19 and TRBJ1-3, is DGGITQSPKYLFRKEGQNVTLSCEQNLNHDAMYWYRQDPGQGLRLIYYSQIVNDFQKGDIAEGYSVSREKKESFPLTVTSAQKNPTAFYLCASNERHSSGNTIYFGEGSWLTVV.

V is TRBV6-6 and J is TRBJ2-3, with 10 bases aligning to TRBD1. This CDR3 is 14 amino acids long. After removal of 6 bases from V and 4 bases from J, the junction contained 4 bases not matched to a gene. From germline, CDR1 is MNHNY and CDR2 SVGAGI (reference sequence). The CDR3 reads CASRPTGGSDTQYF. In DNA, the CDR3 is TGTGCCAGCAGACCGACAGGGGGCTCAGATACGCAGTATTTT.

V and J are TRBV7-9 and TRBJ2-5; 14 positions agree with TRBD2. Germline assignment: CDR1 SEHNR and CDR2 FQNEAQ (reference sequence). The CDR3 runs 17 residues. Trimming cost V 1 base and J 1 base; bases outside gene matches: 2. The chain's CDR3 is CASSLGGLAGAQETQYF. Written as DNA, the CDR3 is TGTGCCAGCAGCTTAGGGGGACTAGCGGGGGCCCAAGAGACCCAGTACTTC.

The rearrangement uses TRBV18 and TRBJ2-7; tentatively, D is TRBD1 or TRBD2 (5 bases each). V lost 3 bases and J 0 bases, leaving 15 bases between the germline ends. Germline assignment: CDR1 KGHSH and CDR2 LQKENI. CDR3 length equals 16 residues. The CDR3 region is CASSPPGTAFSYEQYF. CDR3 coding DNA: TGTGCCAGCTCACCCCCCGGGACGGCCTTCTCCTACGAGCAGTACTTC.

This chain uses TRBV7-6 with TRBJ2-3, with D perhaps matching TRBD1 (5 bases). Looked up from germline, CDR1 is SGHVS and CDR2 is FNYEAQ. Trimming left V 5 bases short and J 8 bases short, with 11 bases between. The CDR3 is made up of 12 amino acids. As DNA, the CDR3 is TGTGCCAGCAGCCCCTCCCAGGGTACGCAGTATTTT. Translation gives CASSPSQGTQYF. Full variable domain (rest looked up from reference TRBV7-6 and TRBJ2-3): GAGVSQSPRYKVTKRGQDVALRCDPISGHVSLYWYRQALGQGPEFLTYFNYEAQQDKSGLPNDRFSAERPEGSISTLTIQRTEQRDSAMYRCASSPSQGTQYFGPGTRLTVL.

This clone appeared once. This chain uses TRBV3-1 (or the pseudogene TRBV3-2) with TRBJ1-1; D might be TRBD1 (6 bases). Trimming removed 0 bases at V and 5 bases at J, with 10 bases between. Germline V gene data show CDR1 as LGHDT and CDR2 as YNNKEL (reference sequence). CDR3 length: 14 residues. In DNA form, the CDR3 reads TGTGCCAGCAGCCAAGACAGGGGATGGACTGAAGCTTTCTTT. Residues: CASSQDRGWTEAFF.

This rearrangement joins TRBV7-9 to TRBJ1-6, with 9 bases that match TRBD1. CDR1 and CDR2 from the germline V gene are SEHNR and FQNEAQ (reference sequence). V lost 0 bases to trimming and J lost 7 bases; unmatched junction nucleotides: 1. The CDR3 covers 15 residues. This CDR3 reads CASSLAGQGNSPLHF. The CDR3 bases are TGTGCCAGCAGCTTAGCGGGACAGGGCAATTCACCCCTCCACTTT.

V is TRBV18 and J is TRBJ2-6, with 7 bases aligning to TRBD1. CDR1 and CDR2 (germline): KGHSH, LQKENI. The CDR3 is 16 amino acids. The trim removed 3 bases at V and 1 base at J, leaving 3 bases unmatched. CDR3 sequence: CASSPTTGSGANVLTF. CDR3 DNA sequence: TGTGCCAGCTCACCTACGACAGGGTCTGGGGCCAACGTCCTGACTTTC.

This clone was recorded only once. The rearrangement links TRBV12-3 or TRBV12-4 to TRBJ1-1; D is unclear. This CDR3 spans 12 amino acids. V lost 7 bases to trimming and J lost 10 bases, with 16 bases between them. The CDR3 sequence: CASKLGPKGAFF. CDR3 in DNA: TGTGCCAGCAAACTTGGGCCAAAGGGAGCTTTCTTT.

The CDR3 coding sequence is TGTGCCAGTGATGAGAATAGCAATCAGCCCCAGCATTTT. Translating it yields CASDENSNQPQHF. This sequence joins TRBV19 and TRBJ1-5; D uncertain. V gave up 8 bases and J gave up 0 bases, with 8 bases separating them. Per the germline V gene, CDR1 is LNHDA and CDR2 is SQIVND (reference sequence). This CDR3 comprises 13 residues.

V is TRBV6-1 and J is TRBJ2-2; the match to TRBD2 covers 11 bases. J was trimmed by 7 bases and V by 2 bases; bases with no gene match: 9. The germline V gene encodes CDR1 MNHNS and CDR2 SASEGT. This CDR3 is built from 17 residues. The CDR3 reads CASSERVAGGQIGELFF. In nucleotides, the CDR3 is TGTGCCAGCAGTGAACGTGTAGCGGGGGGGCAAATCGGGGAGCTGTTTTTT.

The chain uses TRBV18 and TRBJ1-5; D unresolved. V shed 3 bases and J shed 3 bases, with 9 bases lying between them. Per germline, CDR1 KGHSH and CDR2 LQKENI. This CDR3 is built from 14 residues. The CDR3 bases are TGTGCCAGCTCACCCTCACCAGACAATCAGCCCCAGCATTTT. It specifies CASSPSPDNQPQHF.

The rearrangement links TRBV11-2 to TRBJ2-5; D is perhaps TRBD1 (6 bases). CDR1 and CDR2 from the germline V gene are SGHAT and FQNNGV. The CDR3 has 14 amino acids. The V and J ends lost 4 bases and 2 bases respectively, with 11 bases between them. The CDR3 is CASSYQTGQETQYF. The CDR3 nucleotides are TGTGCCAGCAGCTATCAGACAGGTCAAGAGACCCAGTACTTC.

V usage is TRBV5-1 and J usage is TRBJ1-2; a possible D gene is TRBD1 (6 bases). Trimming shortened V by 4 bases and J by 5 bases, and 9 bases separated the two germline ends. The germline V gene has CDR1 SGHRS and CDR2 YFSETQ. This CDR3 region has 12 residues. CDR3 loop: CASSTQGYGYTF. The CDR3, as DNA: TGCGCCAGCAGCACACAGGGATATGGCTACACCTTC.

V is TRBV5-1 and J is TRBJ1-1; the match to TRBD1 covers 7 bases. CDR1 is SGHRS and CDR2 is YFSETQ in the germline V gene. J lost 1 base, V lost 4 bases, and 7 bases had no gene match. The CDR3 length is 15 residues. The CDR3 region is CASSQIPGGNTEAFF. The CDR3 DNA reads TGCGCCAGCAGCCAAATCCCAGGGGGGAACACTGAAGCTTTCTTT. Variable domain in full (rest from reference TRBV5-1 and TRBJ1-1): KAGVTQTPRYLIKTRGQQVTLSCSPISGHRSVSWYQQTPGQGLQFLFEYFSETQRNKGNFPGRFSGRQFSNSRSEMNVSTLELGDSALYLCASSQIPGGNTEAFFGQGTRLTVV.

The V call is TRBV6-1, the J call TRBJ2-7; 7 bases fit TRBD2. This CDR3 is built from 13 residues. Trimming at V came to 3 bases and at J to 6 bases, leaving 5 bases not matched to a gene. CDR1 is MNHNS, CDR2 SASEGT, per germline. CDR3 loop: CASSDHGEGEQYF. CDR3 DNA: TGTGCCAGCAGTGATCACGGGGAGGGCGAGCAGTACTTC.

The chain couples TRBV2 to TRBJ2-1; D unresolved. The CDR3 extends over 14 amino acids. Germline-derived CDR1 and CDR2 are SNHLY and FYNNEI. The ends were cut back, 3 bases at V and 1 base at J, with 7 bases in the middle. The CDR3 DNA follows: TGTGCCAGCAGTGAGGCCAGTTCCTACAATGAGCAGTTCTTC. Translation: CASSEASSYNEQFF.

The J gene is TRBJ2-6, the V gene TRBV19; D perhaps matches TRBD2 (5 bases). There are 17 residues in the CDR3. The V gene's germline CDR1 is LNHDA and CDR2 SQIVND (reference sequence). Trimming stripped 4 bases from V and 0 bases from J, with 13 bases between. The DNA for the CDR3 is TGTGCCAGTAGTAGCCGGGGTCTGGCCTCTGGGGCCAACGTCCTGACTTTC. This gives the protein CASSSRGLASGANVLTF.

This chain joins TRBV2 and TRBJ1-2; TRBD1 matches at 11 bases. V dropped 6 bases and J dropped 6; count of bases not matched to a gene: 6. Germline V gene lookup returns CDR1 SNHLY and CDR2 FYNNEI. The CDR3 covers 14 residues. This CDR3 reads CASRAGQGGDGYTF. DNA for the CDR3: TGTGCCAGCAGAGCGGGACAGGGGGGGGATGGCTACACCTTC. Combining the CDR3 with reference TRBV2 and TRBJ1-2 gives the whole variable domain EPEVTQTPSHQVTQMGQEVILRCVPISNHLYFYWYRQILGQKVEFLVSFYNNEISEKSEIFDDQFSVERPDGSNFTLKIRSTKLEDSAMYFCASRAGQGGDGYTFGSGTRLTVV.

The chain combines TRBV9 with TRBJ1-3, with 7 bases fitting TRBD1. Losses at the gene ends were 4 bases for V and 3 bases for J; bases not matched to a gene: 13. The V gene's germline CDR1 is SGDLS and CDR2 YYNGEE. The CDR3 is 17 amino acids. Written as DNA, the CDR3 is TGTGCCAGCAGCCCCCAGGTTGGATCAGGGGGTGGAAACACCATATATTTT. Its translation is CASSPQVGSGGGNTIYF.

The rearrangement joins TRBV5-1 to TRBJ1-1, with D uncertain. The V end lost 3 bases, the J end lost 0 bases, and 15 bases lay between the germline ends. The CDR3 sequence is 16 residues long. Germline assignment: CDR1 SGHRS and CDR2 YFSETQ. The CDR3 sequence: CASSSGSVAMNTEAFF. The CDR3 DNA follows: TGCGCCAGCAGCTCCGGGAGTGTCGCAATGAACACTGAAGCTTTCTTT.

The chain recombines TRBV25-1 with TRBJ1-3, with D perhaps TRBD1 (6 bases). The CDR3 contains 16 residues. Trimming removed 7 bases at V and 2 bases at J, with 18 bases between. CDR1 is MGHDK, CDR2 SYGVNS, per germline. CDR3 nucleotide sequence: TGTGCCAGCATGGGGCGGAGACAGGCTGCTGGAAACACCATATATTTT. Its protein product is CASMGRRQAAGNTIYF.